Each of the 23 T cell receptor beta chains below was sequenced from the same sample in a study of T cell changes during pregnancy in multiple sclerosis. Sequencing used immunoSEQ multiplex PCR; TCRdb keeps in-frame clones, though not all of them. The table shows about 70,000 clones, with around 92% occurring only once. The sample consisted of CD8+ T cells from peripheral blood mononuclear cells, taken in the third trimester of pregnancy. The receptors originated from a female donor in good health, enrolled as a control in a pregnancy study.

As for this clone: At one end the junction does not follow the germline gene, possibly because of a read error. The rearrangement uses TRBV9 and TRBJ1-4, with 7 bases matching TRBD1. The CDR3 consists of 9 residues. Germline V gene sequence: CDR1 SGDLS, CDR2 YYNGEE. The chain's CDR3 is CASSVGQTF. CDR3 DNA sequence: TGTGCCAGCAGCGTGGGACAGACTTTT.

The chain couples TRBV19 to TRBJ1-1; tentatively, D is TRBD1 (5 bases). Trimming took 8 bases from V and 2 from J, leaving 15 bases between them. Germline values: CDR1 LNHDA, CDR2 SQIVND (reference sequence). The length of the CDR3 is 14 residues. CDR3 in amino acids: CASGLEGINTEAFF. Here the CDR3 DNA reads TGTGCCAGTGGGTTGGAGGGGATTAACACTGAAGCTTTCTTT.

The chain uses TRBV5-6 and TRBJ2-6, with 7 nucleotides matching TRBD2. This CDR3 is 15 amino acids long. Trimming at V came to 0 bases and at J to 5 bases, leaving 2 bases not matched to a gene. Germline V lookup: CDR1 SGHDT, CDR2 YYEEEE. The DNA of the CDR3 is TGTGCCAGCAGCTTGGCGGGAGGCAGGGCCAACGTCCTGACTTTC. Translated, it gives CASSLAGGRANVLTF.

The rearrangement uses TRBV19 and TRBJ1-5; D is undetermined. V lost 3 bases to trimming and J lost 7 bases, with 10 bases between them. The CDR3 runs 13 residues. CDR1 is LNHDA, CDR2 SQIVND, per germline (reference sequence). In DNA, the CDR3 is TGTGCCAGTAGTATCTCGGGAAACCAGCCCCAGCATTTT. Its translation: CASSISGNQPQHF.

CDR3 coding DNA: TGCAGCGTTATGGACAGGAACACTGAAGCTTTCTTT. As protein: CSVMDRNTEAFF. This chain joins TRBV29-1 and TRBJ1-1; possibly TRBD1 for D (6 bases). Deletions cut 5 bases from V and 1 base from J, with 8 bases between. The CDR3 has 12 amino acids. CDR1 SQVTM and CDR2 ANQGSEA come from the germline V gene.

This clone qualifies as medium-sized. V gene TRBV30 combines with J gene TRBJ2-2; 12 nucleotides align to TRBD2. This CDR3 has 16 residues. After removal of 8 bases from V and 5 bases from J, the junction contained 12 bases not matched to a gene. CDR1 and CDR2 (germline): GTSNPN, SVGIG (reference sequence). CDR3 region: CARKTSGGIYTGELFF. The CDR3, as DNA: TGTGCCCGAAAAACTAGCGGGGGGATTTATACCGGGGAGCTGTTTTTT. The variable domain in full, completed from reference TRBV30 and TRBJ2-2, reads SQTIHQWPATLVQPVGSPLSLECTVEGTSNPNLYWYRQAAGRGLQLLFYSVGIGQISSEVPQNLSASRPQDRQFILSSKKLLLSDSGFYLCARKTSGGIYTGELFFGEGSRLTVL.

The chain employs TRBV5-8 and TRBJ2-5; D is perhaps TRBD1 (5 bases). The germline gives CDR1 SGHTS, CDR2 YDEGEE. The length of the CDR3 is 14 residues. The ends were cut back, 1 base at V and 4 bases at J, with 11 bases in the middle. CDR3 in amino acids: CASSLKGHRETQYF. The CDR3 DNA is TGTGCCAGCAGCTTGAAAGGACACCGAGAGACCCAGTACTTC.

V usage is TRBV29-1 and J usage is TRBJ1-1; the match to TRBD1 covers 7 bases. The germline gives CDR1 SQVTM, CDR2 ANQGSEA. Trimming removed 7 bases from V and 0 bases from J; junction bases left unmatched: 5. The CDR3 covers 13 residues. CDR3 nucleotides: TGCAGCGCCGAAGGGGGCTTGAACACTGAAGCTTTCTTT. As protein: CSAEGGLNTEAFF.

The chain has TRBV9 and TRBJ2-3; 8 bases map to TRBD1. This CDR3 spans 13 amino acids. Germline V gives CDR1 SGDLS, CDR2 YYNGEE. V was clipped by 4 bases and J by 14 bases; unmatched bases: 12. This CDR3 is CASSPRQTGEWYF. The CDR3 bases are TGTGCCAGCAGCCCGAGACAGACAGGGGAGTGGTATTTT.

The chain uses TRBV18 and TRBJ2-7, with D tentatively TRBD1 (5 bases). The V gene's germline CDR1 is KGHSH and CDR2 LQKENI. The CDR3 is made up of 15 amino acids. V shed 1 base and J shed 0 bases, with 10 bases lying between them. The CDR3 coding sequence is TGTGCCAGCTCACCACTCGCCGACAGCTCCTACGAGCAGTACTTC. It translates to CASSPLADSSYEQYF.

V is TRBV19 and J is TRBJ1-2; D might be TRBD1 (5 bases). Germline-derived CDR1 and CDR2 are LNHDA and SQIVND (reference sequence). This CDR3 spans 13 amino acids. Trimming pared 3 bases from V and 6 bases from J, leaving 11 bases between. In DNA form, the CDR3 reads TGTGCCAGTAGTATCGGGGGTCTAGATGGCTACACCTTC. It codes for CASSIGGLDGYTF.

The rearrangement joins TRBV14 to TRBJ1-1, with 8 bases fitting TRBD1. Germline CDR1 is SGHDN and CDR2 is FVKESK. The CDR3 runs 17 residues. J gave up 3 bases and V 0 bases, and 9 bases lay outside the gene matches. In DNA form, the CDR3 reads TGTGCCAGCAGCCAAGAGGGTACAGGGGGGGATCACACTGAAGCTTTCTTT. This sequence encodes CASSQEGTGGDHTEAFF.

V usage is TRBV19 and J usage is TRBJ2-7, with D possibly being TRBD1 (5 bases). CDR1 is LNHDA, CDR2 SQIVND, per germline (reference sequence). Trimming shortened V by 2 bases and J by 6 bases, and 14 bases separated the two germline ends. The CDR3 is 14 amino acids. The CDR3 here is CASSINSGFTEQYF. DNA of the CDR3: TGTGCCAGTAGTATAAACTCAGGGTTTACCGAGCAGTACTTC. Full variable domain (rest looked up from reference TRBV19 and TRBJ2-7): DGGITQSPKYLFRKEGQNVTLSCEQNLNHDAMYWYRQDPGQGLRLIYYSQIVNDFQKGDIAEGYSVSREKKESFPLTVTSAQKNPTAFYLCASSINSGFTEQYFGPGTRLTVT.

This clone qualifies as medium-sized. The rearrangement joins TRBV7-8 to TRBJ1-5; D might be TRBD1 (6 bases). Germline V lookup: CDR1 SGHVS, CDR2 FQNEAQ. The CDR3 has 14 amino acids. Trimming removed 5 bases at V and 2 bases at J, with 10 bases between. The CDR3 bases are TGTGCCAGCAGCGATCGACAGGGCAATCAGCCCCAGCATTTT. Translating gives CASSDRQGNQPQHF.

The V and J genes are TRBV7-9 and TRBJ2-7, with 7 bases identical to TRBD2. The CDR3 loop spans 14 amino acids. The J segment lost 0 bases and the V segment lost 5 bases, leaving 4 bases of the junction unmatched. In germline, CDR1 is SEHNR, CDR2 FQNEAQ (reference sequence). The CDR3 is CASSRGGVSYEQYF. CDR3 in DNA: TGTGCCAGCAGCCGTGGGGGGGTCTCCTACGAGCAGTACTTC.

The rearrangement joins TRBV10-3 to TRBJ1-2; D is unresolved. V dropped 0 bases and J dropped 8 bases, with 13 bases sitting between them. The CDR3 runs to 14 residues. Germline V gene lookup returns CDR1 ENHRY and CDR2 SYGVKD. The CDR3 nucleotides read TGTGCCATCAGTGAGTCGGGAGGATTCTACGGCTACACCTTC. This translates into CAISESGGFYGYTF.

The chain couples TRBV5-1 to TRBJ2-3; 10 bases are a match to TRBD2. CDR1 SGHRS and CDR2 YFSETQ come from the germline V gene. V was clipped by 3 bases and J by 5 bases; unmatched bases: 6. CDR3 length: 15 residues. The CDR3 sequence: CASSSASGGVDTQYF. Here the CDR3 DNA reads TGCGCCAGCAGCTCGGCTAGCGGGGGAGTAGATACGCAGTATTTT.

The J gene is TRBJ1-1, the V gene TRBV4-1; 10 bases map to TRBD1. J gave up 1 base and V 1 base, and 6 bases lay outside the gene matches. Germline V gene lookup returns CDR1 MGHRA and CDR2 YSYEKL. The CDR3 runs to 17 residues. The CDR3 bases are TGCGCCAGCAGCCAAGGGGGGACAGGGGCAACGAACACTGAAGCTTTCTTT. Encoded protein: CASSQGGTGATNTEAFF.

The CDR3 reads CASSPLAGVGDTQYF. The CDR3, as DNA: TGTGCCAGCAGCCCACTAGCGGGGGTCGGAGATACGCAGTATTTT. The V and J genes are TRBV27 and TRBJ2-3, with 11 nucleotides matching TRBD2. Per the germline V gene, CDR1 is MNHEY and CDR2 is SMNVEV (reference sequence). The CDR3 extends over 15 amino acids. V dropped 6 bases and J dropped 5; count of bases not matched to a gene: 7.

This clone has a single count. The chain couples TRBV27 to TRBJ2-7; TRBD1 matches 9 bases. Trimming removed 8 bases from V and 2 bases from J; junction bases left unmatched: 13. This CDR3 contains 16 residues. Germline V CDR1 and CDR2: MNHEY, SMNVEV (reference sequence). The chain's CDR3 is CASRGTGGESPYEQYF. In DNA form, the CDR3 reads TGTGCCAGCCGTGGTACAGGGGGCGAATCCCCCTACGAGCAGTACTTC.

The genes are TRBV15 and TRBJ2-1; D may be TRBD2 (5 bases). Trimming left V 8 bases short and J 6 bases short, with 14 bases between. Germline values: CDR1 LNHNV, CDR2 YYDKDF (reference sequence). The CDR3 length is 13 residues. CDR3 coding DNA: TGTGCCACCTCTGAGGACTTGGCCAATGAGCAGTTCTTC. This codes for CATSEDLANEQFF.

The chain joins TRBV6-1 to TRBJ2-7; D is ambiguous. The ends were cut back, 2 bases at V and 0 bases at J, with 8 bases in the middle. Germline-derived CDR1 and CDR2 are MNHNS and SASEGT. CDR3 length equals 14 residues. This CDR3 reads CASSETATSYEQYF. DNA of the CDR3: TGTGCCAGCAGTGAAACAGCCACCTCCTACGAGCAGTACTTC.

V and J are TRBV5-1 and TRBJ1-6; a possible D gene is TRBD1 (6 bases). The CDR3 sequence is 16 residues long. CDR1 SGHRS and CDR2 YFSETQ come from the germline V gene. Trimming pared 4 bases from V and 11 bases from J, leaving 22 bases between. In nucleotides, the CDR3 is TGCGCCAGCAGCACGGACGGGACACCCGATGGAGCACCCCTCCACTTT. Translation: CASSTDGTPDGAPLHF.